This record looks at one TCR beta chain sequence and its context. These data belong to a study of blood T cell repertoires in COVID-19. In the source study's methods: Estimation of nucleated cell counts relied on the amplification of reference gene primers. Sequencing was performed with immunoSEQ multiplex PCR; in TCRdb, only in-frame clones are kept and a portion is missing. The DNA was the basis for D and trimming; V, J and clone size are from that table. The sample contains about 140,000 clones, about four fifths of which appear only once. Per germline, CDR1 SQVTM and CDR2 ANQGSEA. The V and J ends lost 5 bases and 4 bases, in that order; junction bases with no gene match: 11. The CDR3 runs 15 residues.

The chain combines TRBV29-1 with TRBJ1-1; TRBD1 aligns across 9 bases. The sequenced sample was peripheral blood. The sequence came from a human donor in a cohort sampled during active COVID-19. Written as DNA, the CDR3 is TGCAGCGTTTCACCGGTACAGGGGGCAATCACTGAAGCTTTCTTT. Translating it yields CSVSPVQGAITEAFF. Together with reference TRBV29-1 and TRBJ1-1, the CDR3 gives the full variable domain: SAVISQKPSRDICQRGTSLTIQCQVDSQVTMMFWYRQQPGQSLTLIATANQGSEATYESGFVIDKFPISRPNLTFSTLTVSNMSPEDSSIYLCSVSPVQGAITEAFFGQGTRLTVV.